This passage covers 27 T cell receptor beta chains from one sample sequenced in a study of blood T cell repertoires in COVID-19. The method was immunoSEQ multiplex PCR; TCRdb's version includes in-frame clones alone and lacks a portion of them. The sample gives around 100,000 clones, around 91% of which show up once; 6.5% to 8.5% is in the top ten. The sample was peripheral blood. The receptor set was obtained from a man aged 18 to 29 with COVID-19, enrolled during active disease.

The chain is built from TRBV5-1 and TRBJ1-6; perhaps TRBD1 as D (6 bases). This CDR3 contains 13 residues. The germline V gene has CDR1 SGHRS and CDR2 YFSETQ. V lost 2 bases to trimming and J lost 7 bases, with 7 bases between them. The CDR3 DNA follows: TGCGCCAGCAGCTTTCAGGGGAATTCACCCCTCCACTTT. Protein product: CASSFQGNSPLHF.

The gene calls are TRBV2 and TRBJ2-7; 9 positions agree with TRBD1. Germline CDR1 SNHLY, CDR2 FYNNEI. The CDR3 spans 14 residues. J gave up 6 bases and V 5 bases, and 8 bases lay outside the gene matches. In DNA, the CDR3 is TGTGCCAGCAGTCGGGACAGGGAATCGGTCGAGCAGTACTTC. Its translation is CASSRDRESVEQYF. The whole variable domain, remainder taken from reference TRBV2 and TRBJ2-7, is EPEVTQTPSHQVTQMGQEVILRCVPISNHLYFYWYRQILGQKVEFLVSFYNNEISEKSEIFDDQFSVERPDGSNFTLKIRSTKLEDSAMYFCASSRDRESVEQYFGPGTRLTVT.

V gene TRBV12-3 or TRBV12-4 combines with J gene TRBJ2-7, with D possibly TRBD2 on 6 matching bases. V shed 4 bases and J shed 6 bases, with 10 bases lying between them. This CDR3 is 12 amino acids long. The DNA for the CDR3 is TGTGCCAGCAGTTCCGGAGGGCCCGAGCAGTACTTC. Amino acids: CASSSGGPEQYF.

The V and J genes are TRBV4-2 and TRBJ2-5; 11 bases fit TRBD2. J lost 4 bases, V lost 1 base, and 5 bases had no gene match. Germline CDR1 LGHNA, CDR2 YNFKEQ. There are 16 residues in the CDR3. The CDR3 sequence is CASSQAIAGGAETQYF. In DNA, the CDR3 is TGTGCCAGCAGCCAAGCGATAGCGGGAGGGGCAGAGACCCAGTACTTC.

The gene calls are TRBV9 and TRBJ2-3; 13 nucleotides line up with TRBD2. From germline, CDR1 is SGDLS and CDR2 YYNGEE. Trimming took 3 bases from V and 1 from J; bases not matched to a gene: 5. The CDR3 runs to 17 residues. CDR3 region: CASSGRLAGGRTDTQYF. The CDR3 nucleotides read TGTGCCAGCAGCGGCCGACTAGCGGGAGGACGCACAGATACGCAGTATTTT. Supplemented by reference TRBV9 and TRBJ2-3, the full variable domain reads DSGVTQTPKHLITATGQRVTLRCSPRSGDLSVYWYQQSLDQGLQFLIQYYNGEERAKGNILERFSAQQFPDLHSELNLSSLELGDSALYFCASSGRLAGGRTDTQYFGPGTRLTVL.

This chain links TRBV10-3 with TRBJ1-2; D uncertain. The V gene's germline CDR1 is ENHRY and CDR2 SYGVKD. The CDR3 loop spans 15 amino acids. V lost 7 bases to trimming and J lost 4 bases, with 19 bases between them. The CDR3 region is CAIKTATISGYGYTF. The CDR3 DNA follows: TGTGCCATCAAAACGGCAACTATCTCTGGCTATGGCTACACCTTC.

The J gene is TRBJ2-5, the V gene TRBV28, with 11 bases matching TRBD2. The junction had 4 bases not matched to a gene; V was cut back by 2 bases and J by 5 bases. The CDR3 sequence is 15 residues long. CDR1 is MDHEN, CDR2 SYDVKM, per germline. DNA of the CDR3: TGTGCCAGCAGTTTACGGACTAGCGGGCCGGAGACCCAGTACTTC. Amino acids: CASSLRTSGPETQYF.

The chain carries TRBV14 and TRBJ2-3; 8 bases are shared with TRBD2. Germline trimming cut 1 base from V and 5 bases from J; bases unmatched to any gene: 8. The CDR3 runs to 16 residues. Germline CDR1 SGHDN, CDR2 FVKESK. The CDR3 nucleotides are TGTGCCAGCAGCCAAGTGACGGGAGGGCCAGTAGATACGCAGTATTTT. It yields the protein CASSQVTGGPVDTQYF.

This clone was detected once. V is TRBV7-4 and J is TRBJ2-7; D is perhaps TRBD1 (6 bases). CDR1 is SGHVT, CDR2 SQSDAQ, per germline. Trimming stripped 2 bases from V and 2 bases from J, with 22 bases between. The CDR3 has 18 amino acids. The CDR3 here is CASSLRSFKGDGTYEQYF. The DNA of the CDR3 is TGTGCCAGCAGCTTAAGGTCTTTTAAGGGGGACGGAACCTACGAGCAGTACTTC.

V gene TRBV12-3 or TRBV12-4 combines with J gene TRBJ1-1, with D unresolved. V lost 5 bases and J 5 bases, leaving 9 bases between the germline ends. The CDR3 runs to 12 residues. The CDR3 is CASSPSGTEAFF. CDR3 DNA sequence: TGTGCCAGCAGTCCAAGCGGAACTGAAGCTTTCTTT.

This clone was seen only a few times. The chain joins TRBV6-2 or TRBV6-3 to TRBJ1-5, with 7 positions matching TRBD1. This CDR3 comprises 13 residues. The J segment lost 7 bases and the V segment lost 4 bases, leaving 4 bases of the junction unmatched. Germline CDR1 reads MNHEY; CDR2 reads SVGEGT. The CDR3: CASSLTGRQPQHF. Here the CDR3 DNA reads TGTGCCAGCAGTTTGACAGGGCGGCAGCCCCAGCATTTT.

The V and J genes are TRBV28 and TRBJ2-7, with D possibly matching TRBD1 (6 bases). CDR1 and CDR2 from the germline V gene are MDHEN and SYDVKM. V shed 6 bases and J shed 6 bases, with 12 bases lying between them. This CDR3 is built from 12 residues. As DNA, the CDR3 is TGTGCCAGCAGACAGGGACGCTCCGAGCAGTACTTC. Protein product: CASRQGRSEQYF.

This chain links TRBV28 with TRBJ1-2, with D tentatively TRBD1 (6 bases). Germline lookup yields CDR1 MDHEN and CDR2 SYDVKM. Trimming pared 10 bases from V and 4 bases from J, leaving 13 bases between. This CDR3 is built from 12 residues. The CDR3 is CANRTGSYGYTF. For the CDR3, the DNA is TGTGCCAACCGTACAGGGTCCTATGGCTACACCTTC.

The chain uses TRBV28 and TRBJ2-7, with 10 positions matching TRBD1. Per the germline V gene, CDR1 is MDHEN and CDR2 is SYDVKM. This CDR3 has 15 residues. Trimming took 6 bases from V and 5 from J; bases not matched to a gene: 10. The CDR3, as DNA: TGTGCCAGCAGCCGACCGGGACAGGGGAACCACGAGCAGTACTTC. It translates to CASSRPGQGNHEQYF.

The chain recombines TRBV21-1 with TRBJ2-7; no check of the table's D call, TRBD1, against the DNA was made. TRBV21-1 is listed as a pseudogene. This CDR3 has 15 amino acids. The CDR3 here is CASSPIQGVNYEQYF. The DNA for the CDR3 is TGTGCCAGCAGCCCCATACAGGGGGTGAACTACGAGCAGTACTTC.

The V gene is TRBV24-1, the J gene TRBJ2-1, with D perhaps TRBD2 (6 bases). The CDR3 totals 13 residues. V shed 5 bases and J shed 7 bases, with 11 bases lying between them. Germline values: CDR1 KGHDR, CDR2 SFDVKD. CDR3: CATSGAGWNEQFF. In DNA, the CDR3 is TGTGCCACCAGTGGGGCGGGGTGGAATGAGCAGTTCTTC.

CDR3 DNA: TGTGCCAGCAGTTTTCAGGGGCCCGAGCAGTACTTC. Encoded protein: CASSFQGPEQYF. V usage is TRBV6-2 or TRBV6-3 and J usage is TRBJ2-7; tentatively, D is TRBD1 (6 bases). The CDR3 spans 12 residues. V lost 4 bases to trimming and J lost 6 bases, with 10 bases between them. The V gene's germline CDR1 is MNHEY and CDR2 SVGEGT.

The rearrangement uses TRBV27 and TRBJ1-5; D remains ambiguous. The length of the CDR3 is 14 residues. Trimming cost V 1 base and J 5 bases, with 9 bases left between them. Germline values: CDR1 MNHEY, CDR2 SMNVEV (reference sequence). CDR3 sequence (DNA): TGTGCCAGCAGTTTATTGCCCGGGGATCAGCCCCAGCATTTT. This translates into CASSLLPGDQPQHF.

V usage is TRBV6-6 and J usage is TRBJ1-6; D is unresolved. The CDR3 is made up of 14 amino acids. Germline V gene data show CDR1 as MNHNY and CDR2 as SVGAGI (reference sequence). V was shortened by 3 bases and J by 5 bases, with 8 bases between the two germline ends. The CDR3 reads CASSYRGNNSPLHF. In DNA form, the CDR3 reads TGTGCCAGCAGTTATCGGGGAAATAATTCACCCCTCCACTTT.

This CDR3 reads CASSFKGGYNSPLHF. CDR3 coding DNA: TGTGCCAGCAGCTTCAAAGGAGGGTATAATTCACCCCTCCACTTT. The J gene is TRBJ1-6, the V gene TRBV7-2, with D unclear. CDR3 length: 15 amino acids. Per germline, CDR1 SGHTA and CDR2 FQGNSA. Trimming removed 3 bases from V and 4 bases from J, with 10 bases in between. Based on the CDR3 plus reference TRBV7-2 and TRBJ1-6, the full variable domain is GAGVSQSPSNKVTEKGKDVELRCDPISGHTALYWYRQSLGQGLEFLIYFQGNSAPDKSGLPSDRFSAERTGGSVSTLTIQRTQQEDSAVYLCASSFKGGYNSPLHFGNGTRLTVT.

This clone has only a few counts. The rearrangement joins TRBV25-1 to TRBJ1-3; possibly TRBD1 for D (5 bases). The CDR3 is 13 amino acids. V was pared by 5 bases and J by 2 bases, with 7 bases between. Germline V lookup: CDR1 MGHDK, CDR2 SYGVNS. The CDR3 is CASSPGAGNTIYF. Written as DNA, the CDR3 is TGTGCCAGCAGTCCGGGGGCTGGAAACACCATATATTTT.

This chain connects TRBV19 to TRBJ1-3, with D unclear. Trimming took 7 bases from V and 4 from J, leaving 14 bases between them. The CDR3 sequence is 14 residues long. CDR1 and CDR2 (germline): LNHDA, SQIVND (reference sequence). CDR3: CASTSGMRGNTIYF. In DNA, the CDR3 is TGTGCCAGTACTTCCGGGATGCGAGGAAACACCATATATTTT. Full variable domain (remainder filled in from reference TRBV19 and TRBJ1-3): DGGITQSPKYLFRKEGQNVTLSCEQNLNHDAMYWYRQDPGQGLRLIYYSQIVNDFQKGDIAEGYSVSREKKESFPLTVTSAQKNPTAFYLCASTSGMRGNTIYFGEGSWLTVV.

The chain links TRBV12-5 to TRBJ1-1; D perhaps matches TRBD1 (5 bases). With 1 base removed from V and 5 bases from J, the gap between germline ends came to 8 bases. CDR3 length equals 13 residues. CDR1 and CDR2 (germline): LGHNT, FRNRAP. The CDR3 is CASGLGGGTEAFF. The CDR3 DNA is TGTGCTAGTGGTTTGGGCGGGGGAACTGAAGCTTTCTTT.

This clone was found once. A read error may produce the germline difference seen at one junction end. V usage is TRBV5-1 and J usage is TRBJ1-4; no reliable D call. Per the germline V gene, CDR1 is SGHRS and CDR2 is YFSETQ. The CDR3 is made up of 16 amino acids. DNA for the CDR3: TGCGCCAGCAGCTTGGCCGGGTCTACAACTAATGAAAAACTGCTTTTC. It codes for CASSLAGSTTNEKLLF.

The chain joins TRBV2 to TRBJ1-2; 7 bases map to TRBD1. V was clipped by 8 bases and J by 7 bases; unmatched bases: 13. Germline CDR1 SNHLY, CDR2 FYNNEI. The CDR3 consists of 14 residues. The CDR3 DNA reads TGTGCCAGCGGGGGTCAGGGGGTGTTTAGTGGCTACACCTTC. It translates to CASGGQGVFSGYTF.

The chain combines TRBV5-6 with TRBJ1-2; TRBD1 aligns across 7 bases. The germline CDR1 and CDR2 sequences are SGHDT and YYEEEE. This CDR3 is built from 12 residues. V dropped 8 bases and J dropped 3; count of bases not matched to a gene: 4. In DNA, the CDR3 is TGTGCCAGTTCCGGGACAGACTATGGCTACACCTTC. Residues: CASSGTDYGYTF.

This clone was seen a handful of times. The chain has TRBV29-1 and TRBJ2-3, with TRBD1 matching over 8 bases. Trimming removed 2 bases from V and 2 bases from J; junction bases left unmatched: 9. Germline CDR1 SQVTM, CDR2 ANQGSEA. The CDR3 length is 16 residues. The CDR3: CSVELGQGLVTDTQYF. CDR3 sequence (DNA): TGCAGCGTTGAACTTGGACAGGGTTTGGTCACAGATACGCAGTATTTT.